What follows is one T cell receptor (beta chain) and its context. Its binding antigen is unknown. Base qualities were left out, and no much larger clone turns up one base away. Collaborating institutions collected whole blood in K2EDTA tubes following their own protocols. For TCRbeta analysis, collaborators shipped samples as frozen whole blood, isolated PBMCs, or DNA extracted from either of those sample types. The record originates from a study of blood T cell repertoires in COVID-19 (dated by TCRdb to 2020 to 2022). Background for the entire study: Samples covering the acute and convalescent phases of COVID-19 were provided by collaborators in the United States, Italy and Spain. The prospective study material was composed of cDNA or gDNA derived from T cells, B-cell-depleted T cells, or PBMCs. The repertoires were made available in a free public database intended to serve as a resource for research on the immune response to SARS-CoV-2. The sample metadata nearly always contained a de-identified subject ID, COVID-19 status, age in years and sex. Deeply sampled blood TCRbeta repertoires from subjects exposed to, actively infected with, or recovered from COVID-19 were included in the dataset. Samples came from the ongoing ImmuneRACE study (first 160 participants) plus 1,254 subjects from 6 global collaborators. Where available, HLA class I and class II types were obtained from metadata supplied by the sample provider rather than from assay-based typing. The paper's findings and limits, for the study overall: Clinical and demographic metadata were provided uncurated, with the amount varying by source and participant.

TCRbeta CDR3 regions were amplified from genomic DNA by means of the immunoSEQ Assay, a bias-controlled multiplex PCR. As for the original processing: Within the assay, amplification of reference gene primers was used to estimate how many nucleated cells each sample contained. To quantify the absolute abundance of each unique TCRbeta CDR3 rearrangement, sequence reads were collapsed and filtered. For each sample, productive Simpson clonality was calculated by taking the square root of Simpson's diversity index across productive rearrangements. The source is immuneACCESS, and TCRdb retained only in-frame sequences with V and J called. Part of the clones is not carried over; for the studies checked, unresolved V genes explain less than half of this, and the remainder is unexplained. D and trimming were read from the DNA, whereas the V and J calls and clone size are those reported in that table. For this sample there are tens of thousands of clones; about nine tenths appear just once. Under 7% of the sample rests with the top ten.

The CDR3 holds 14 amino acids from the cysteine to the phenylalanine. Just the 42-base CDR3 DNA is kept, in frame starting at base 1. CDR1 and CDR2 are drawn from the germline V gene (reference sequence): LGHDT, YNNKEL. The V end gives up 2 bases and the J end 7 bases, leaving 5 bases in the junction not matched to a gene. This receptor was obtained from a man in his fifties or sixties with active COVID-19. Here the chain combines TRBV3-1 (or the pseudogene TRBV3-2) and TRBJ1-1; 9 bases in the junction line up with TRBD1. The specimen sequenced was peripheral blood. The DNA sequence is as follows: TGTGCCAGCAGCCAAACGACAGGGGGGTTTGAAGCTTTCTTT. Translated, this is CASSQTTGGFEAFF.